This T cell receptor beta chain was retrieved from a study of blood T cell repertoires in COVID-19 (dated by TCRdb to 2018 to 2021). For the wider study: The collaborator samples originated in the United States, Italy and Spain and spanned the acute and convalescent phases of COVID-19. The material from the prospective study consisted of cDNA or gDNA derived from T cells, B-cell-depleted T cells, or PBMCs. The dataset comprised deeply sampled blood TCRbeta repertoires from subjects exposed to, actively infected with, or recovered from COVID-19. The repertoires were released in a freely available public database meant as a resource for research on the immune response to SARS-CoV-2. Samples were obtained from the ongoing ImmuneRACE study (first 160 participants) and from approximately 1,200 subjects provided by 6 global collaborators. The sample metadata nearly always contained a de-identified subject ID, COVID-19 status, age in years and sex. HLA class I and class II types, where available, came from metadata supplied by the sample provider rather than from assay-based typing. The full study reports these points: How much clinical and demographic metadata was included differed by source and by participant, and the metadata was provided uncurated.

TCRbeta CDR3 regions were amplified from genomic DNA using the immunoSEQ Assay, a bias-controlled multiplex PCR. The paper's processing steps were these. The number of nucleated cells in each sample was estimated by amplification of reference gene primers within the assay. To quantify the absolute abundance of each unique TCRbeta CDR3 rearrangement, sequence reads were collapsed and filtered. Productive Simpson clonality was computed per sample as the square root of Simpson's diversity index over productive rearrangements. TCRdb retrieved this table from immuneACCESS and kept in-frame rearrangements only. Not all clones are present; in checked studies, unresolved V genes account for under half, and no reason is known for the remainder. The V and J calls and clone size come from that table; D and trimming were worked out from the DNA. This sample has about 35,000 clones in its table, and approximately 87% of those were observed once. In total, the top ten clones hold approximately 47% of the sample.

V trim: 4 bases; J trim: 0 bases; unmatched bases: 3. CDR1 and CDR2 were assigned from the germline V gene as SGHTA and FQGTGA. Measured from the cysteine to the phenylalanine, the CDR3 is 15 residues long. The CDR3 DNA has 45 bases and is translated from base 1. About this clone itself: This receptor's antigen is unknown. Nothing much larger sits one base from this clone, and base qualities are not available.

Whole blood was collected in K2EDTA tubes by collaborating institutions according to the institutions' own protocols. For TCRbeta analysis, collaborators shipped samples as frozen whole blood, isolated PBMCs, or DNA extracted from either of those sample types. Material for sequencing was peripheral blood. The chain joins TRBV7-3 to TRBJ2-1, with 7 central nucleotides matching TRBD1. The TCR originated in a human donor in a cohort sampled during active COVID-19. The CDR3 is CASSSTGFSYNEQFF. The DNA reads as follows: TGTGCCAGCAGCTCGACAGGGTTCTCCTACAATGAGCAGTTCTTC.